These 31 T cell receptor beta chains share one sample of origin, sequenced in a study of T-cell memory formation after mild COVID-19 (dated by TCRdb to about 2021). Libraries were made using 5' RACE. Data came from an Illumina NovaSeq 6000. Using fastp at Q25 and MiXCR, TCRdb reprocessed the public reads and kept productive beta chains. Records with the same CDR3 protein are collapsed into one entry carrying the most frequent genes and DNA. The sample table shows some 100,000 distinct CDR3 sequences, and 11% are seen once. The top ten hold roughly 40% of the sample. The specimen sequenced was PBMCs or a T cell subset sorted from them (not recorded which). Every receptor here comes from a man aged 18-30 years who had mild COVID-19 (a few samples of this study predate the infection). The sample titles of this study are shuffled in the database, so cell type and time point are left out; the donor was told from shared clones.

CDR3 bases: TGCGCCAGCAGCCAAGATGGTTTCGGGGACAGGGCCACCGGGGAGCTGTTTTTT. Translated: CASSQDGFGDRATGELFF. The chain combines TRBV4-3 with TRBJ2-2, with TRBD1 matching 9 bases. Germline V gene sequence: CDR1 LGHNA, CDR2 YSLEER. Unmatched junction bases numbered 9, after V lost 0 bases and J lost 4 bases. The CDR3 contains 18 residues.

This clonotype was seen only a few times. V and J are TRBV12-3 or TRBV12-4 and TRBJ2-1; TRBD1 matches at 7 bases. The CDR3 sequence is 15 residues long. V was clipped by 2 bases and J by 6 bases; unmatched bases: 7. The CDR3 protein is CASSLTDRDPNEQFF. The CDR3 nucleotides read TGTGCCAGCAGTTTAACAGACAGGGACCCCAATGAGCAGTTCTTC.

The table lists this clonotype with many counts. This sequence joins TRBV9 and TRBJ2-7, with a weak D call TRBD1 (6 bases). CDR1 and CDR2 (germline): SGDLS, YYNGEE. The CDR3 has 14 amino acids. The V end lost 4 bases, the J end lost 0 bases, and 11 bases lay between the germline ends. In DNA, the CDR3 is TGTGCCAGCAGCCCCGGGACATCCTCCTACGAGCAGTACTTC. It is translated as CASSPGTSSYEQYF.

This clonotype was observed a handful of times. The CDR3 loop is CASSYGSGGPGDEQFF. CDR3 coding DNA: TGTGCCAGCAGTTACGGGAGCGGGGGGCCCGGGGATGAGCAGTTCTTC. This chain joins TRBV12-3 or TRBV12-4 and TRBJ2-1, with TRBD2 matching 9 bases. The CDR3 is made up of 16 amino acids. With 4 bases clipped from V and 8 bases from J, the junction kept 12 bases outside the gene matches.

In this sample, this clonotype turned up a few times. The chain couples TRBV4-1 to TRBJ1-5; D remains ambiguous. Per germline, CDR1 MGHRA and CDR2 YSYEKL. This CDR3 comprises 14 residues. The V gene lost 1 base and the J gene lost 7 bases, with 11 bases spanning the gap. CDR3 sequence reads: CASSQVGLGQPQHF. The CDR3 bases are TGCGCCAGCAGCCAAGTAGGGCTCGGACAGCCCCAGCATTTT.

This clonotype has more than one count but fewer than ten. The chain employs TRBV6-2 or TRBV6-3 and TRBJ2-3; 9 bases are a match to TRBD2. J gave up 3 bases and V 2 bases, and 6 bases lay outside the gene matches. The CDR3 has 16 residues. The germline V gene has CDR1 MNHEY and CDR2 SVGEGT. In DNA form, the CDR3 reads TGTGCCAGCAGTTACCCGACTAGCGGAGGGACAGATACGCAGTATTTT. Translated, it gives CASSYPTSGGTDTQYF.

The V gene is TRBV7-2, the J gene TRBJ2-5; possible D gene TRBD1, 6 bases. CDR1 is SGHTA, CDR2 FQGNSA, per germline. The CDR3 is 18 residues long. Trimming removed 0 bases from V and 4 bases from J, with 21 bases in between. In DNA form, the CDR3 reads TGTGCCAGCAGCTTAGCGAAGACCTCAGGGGACGGGCGAGAGACCCAGTACTTC. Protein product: CASSLAKTSGDGRETQYF.

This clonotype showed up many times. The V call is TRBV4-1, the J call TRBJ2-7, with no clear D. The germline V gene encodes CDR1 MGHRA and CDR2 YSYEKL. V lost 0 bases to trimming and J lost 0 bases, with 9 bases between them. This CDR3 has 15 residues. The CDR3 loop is CASSQDPGDSYEQYV. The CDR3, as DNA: TGCGCCAGCAGCCAAGATCCTGGCGACTCCTACGAGCAGTACGTC.

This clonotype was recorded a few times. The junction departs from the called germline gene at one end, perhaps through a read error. CDR3 bases: TGCTCCAGCAGCTGGCGGACCGGGAACACTGAAGCTTTCTTT. Translated, it gives CSSSWRTGNTEAFF. The chain couples TRBV5-1 to TRBJ1-1; the D is unclear. This CDR3 contains 14 residues. CDR1 is SGHRS and CDR2 is YFSETQ in the germline V gene.

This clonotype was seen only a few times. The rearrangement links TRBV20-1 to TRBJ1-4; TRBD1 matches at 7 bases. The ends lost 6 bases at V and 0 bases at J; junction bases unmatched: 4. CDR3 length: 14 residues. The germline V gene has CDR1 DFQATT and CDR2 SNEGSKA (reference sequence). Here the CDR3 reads CSARTGTTNEKLFF. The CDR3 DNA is TGCAGTGCCCGGACAGGAACAACTAATGAAAAACTGTTTTTT.

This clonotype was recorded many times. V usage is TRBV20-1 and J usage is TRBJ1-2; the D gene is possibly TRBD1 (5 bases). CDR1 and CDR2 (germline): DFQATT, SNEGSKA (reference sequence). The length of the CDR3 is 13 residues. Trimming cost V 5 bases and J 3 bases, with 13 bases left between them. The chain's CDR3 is CSADEGRDYGYTF. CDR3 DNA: TGCAGTGCTGATGAGGGGCGCGACTATGGCTACACCTTC.

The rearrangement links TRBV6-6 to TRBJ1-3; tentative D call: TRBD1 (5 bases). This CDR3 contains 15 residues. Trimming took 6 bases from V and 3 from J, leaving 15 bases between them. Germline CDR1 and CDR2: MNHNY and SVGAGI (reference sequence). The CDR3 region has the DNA TGTGCCAGCAGCCCAACGCAGGGTGGTGGAAACACCATATATTTT. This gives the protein CASSPTQGGGNTIYF.

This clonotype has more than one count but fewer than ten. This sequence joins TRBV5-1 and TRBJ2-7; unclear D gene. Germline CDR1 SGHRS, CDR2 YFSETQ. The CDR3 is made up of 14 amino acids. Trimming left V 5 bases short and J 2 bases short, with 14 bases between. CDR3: CASSLYQRTYEQYF. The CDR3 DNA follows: TGCGCCAGCAGTCTTTACCAGAGAACCTACGAGCAGTACTTC.

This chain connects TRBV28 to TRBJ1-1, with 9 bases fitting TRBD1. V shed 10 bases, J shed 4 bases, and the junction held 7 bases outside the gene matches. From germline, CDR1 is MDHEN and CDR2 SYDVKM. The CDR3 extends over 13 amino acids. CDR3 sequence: CATRDRAGTEAFF. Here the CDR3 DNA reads TGTGCCACCCGGGACAGGGCTGGCACTGAAGCTTTCTTT.

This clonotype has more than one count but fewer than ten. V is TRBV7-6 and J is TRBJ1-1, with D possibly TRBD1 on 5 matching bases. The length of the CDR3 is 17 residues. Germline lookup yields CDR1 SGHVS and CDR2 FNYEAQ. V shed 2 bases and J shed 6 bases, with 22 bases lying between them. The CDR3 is CASSLLRSGLYDAEAFF. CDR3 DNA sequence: TGTGCCAGCAGCTTACTTAGATCGGGACTGTATGACGCTGAAGCTTTCTTT. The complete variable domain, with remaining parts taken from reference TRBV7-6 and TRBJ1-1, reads GAGVSQSPRYKVTKRGQDVALRCDPISGHVSLYWYRQALGQGPEFLTYFNYEAQQDKSGLPNDRFSAERPEGSISTLTIQRTEQRDSAMYRCASSLLRSGLYDAEAFFGQGTRLTVV.

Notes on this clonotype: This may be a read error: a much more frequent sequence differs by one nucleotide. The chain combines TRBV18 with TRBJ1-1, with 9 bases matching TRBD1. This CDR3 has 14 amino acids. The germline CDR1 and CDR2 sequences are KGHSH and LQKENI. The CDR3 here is CASSSGQGSTEALF. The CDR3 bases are TGTGCCAGCTCATCTGGACAGGGGTCCACTGAAGCTTTATTT.

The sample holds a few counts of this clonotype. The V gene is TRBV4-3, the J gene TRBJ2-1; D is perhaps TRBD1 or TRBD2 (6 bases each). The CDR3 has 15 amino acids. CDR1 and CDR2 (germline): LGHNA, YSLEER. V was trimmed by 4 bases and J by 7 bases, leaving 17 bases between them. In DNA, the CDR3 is TGCGCCAGCAGCCCCGGGGGCCCTGAGCCTAATGAGCAGTTCTTC. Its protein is CASSPGGPEPNEQFF.

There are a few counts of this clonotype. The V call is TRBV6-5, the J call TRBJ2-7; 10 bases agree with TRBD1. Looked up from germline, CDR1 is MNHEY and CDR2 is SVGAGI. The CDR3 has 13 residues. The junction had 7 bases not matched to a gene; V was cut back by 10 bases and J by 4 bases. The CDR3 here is CATLTGGKYEQYV. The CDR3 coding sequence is TGTGCCACCTTGACAGGGGGCAAGTACGAGCAGTACGTC.

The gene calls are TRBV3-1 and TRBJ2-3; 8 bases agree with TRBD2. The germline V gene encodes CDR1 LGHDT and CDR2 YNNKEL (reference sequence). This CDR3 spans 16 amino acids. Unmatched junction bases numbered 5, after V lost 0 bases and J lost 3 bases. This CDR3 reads CASSQEPGGWTDTQYF. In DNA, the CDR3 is TGTGCCAGCAGCCAAGAACCGGGGGGGTGGACAGATACGCAGTATTTT.

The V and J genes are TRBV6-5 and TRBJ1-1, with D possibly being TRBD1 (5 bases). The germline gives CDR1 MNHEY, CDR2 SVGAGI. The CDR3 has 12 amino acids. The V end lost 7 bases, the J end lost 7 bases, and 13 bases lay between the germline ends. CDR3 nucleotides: TGTGCCAGCAAGTCTTGGGGCCATGAAGCTTTCTTT. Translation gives CASKSWGHEAFF.

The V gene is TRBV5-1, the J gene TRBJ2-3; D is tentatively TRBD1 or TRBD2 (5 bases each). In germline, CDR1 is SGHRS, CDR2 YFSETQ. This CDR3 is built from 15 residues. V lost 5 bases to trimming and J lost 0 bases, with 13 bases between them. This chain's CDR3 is CASRRDGPSTDTQYF. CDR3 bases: TGCGCCAGCAGACGGGACGGACCTAGCACAGATACGCAGTATTTT.

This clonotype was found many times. The CDR3 reads CASSPRGEIGTQYF. CDR3 DNA sequence: TGTGCCAGCAGCCCGAGGGGGGAGATAGGCACGCAGTATTTT. This rearrangement joins TRBV5-4 to TRBJ2-3; perhaps D is TRBD1 or TRBD2 (6 bases each). Between the trimmed V and J ends, which lost 4 bases and 9 bases, there was a span of 18 bases. The germline V gene encodes CDR1 SGHNT and CDR2 YYREEE (reference sequence). The length of the CDR3 is 14 residues.

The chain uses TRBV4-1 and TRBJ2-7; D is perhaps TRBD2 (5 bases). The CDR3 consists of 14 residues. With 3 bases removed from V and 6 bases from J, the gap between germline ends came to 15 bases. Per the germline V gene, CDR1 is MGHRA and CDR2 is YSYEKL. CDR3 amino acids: CASSQGVGRTEQYV. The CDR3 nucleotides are TGCGCCAGCAGCCAGGGAGTGGGCAGGACCGAGCAGTACGTC.

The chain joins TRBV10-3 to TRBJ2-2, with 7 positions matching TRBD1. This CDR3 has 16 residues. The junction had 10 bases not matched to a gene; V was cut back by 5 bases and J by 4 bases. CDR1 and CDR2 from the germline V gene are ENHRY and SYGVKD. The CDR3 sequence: CAISPIEGAPTGELFF. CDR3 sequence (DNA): TGTGCCATCAGTCCTATTGAGGGGGCACCCACCGGGGAGCTGTTTTTT.

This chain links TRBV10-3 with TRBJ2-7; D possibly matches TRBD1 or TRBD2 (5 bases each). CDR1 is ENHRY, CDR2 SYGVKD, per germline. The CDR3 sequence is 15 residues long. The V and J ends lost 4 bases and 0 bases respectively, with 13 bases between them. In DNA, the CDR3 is TGTGCCATCAGTGGGGGGACGGATAGCTCCTACGAGCAGTACTTC. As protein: CAISGGTDSSYEQYF.

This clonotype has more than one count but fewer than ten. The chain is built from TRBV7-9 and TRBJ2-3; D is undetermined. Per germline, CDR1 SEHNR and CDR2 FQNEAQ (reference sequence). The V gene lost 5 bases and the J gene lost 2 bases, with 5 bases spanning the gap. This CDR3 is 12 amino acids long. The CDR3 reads CASSPNTDTQYF. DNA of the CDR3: TGTGCCAGCAGCCCTAACACAGATACGCAGTATTTT.

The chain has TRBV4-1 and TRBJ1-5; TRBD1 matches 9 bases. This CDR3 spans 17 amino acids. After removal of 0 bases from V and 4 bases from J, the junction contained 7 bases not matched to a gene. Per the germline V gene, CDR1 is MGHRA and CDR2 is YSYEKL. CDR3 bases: TGCGCCAGCAGCCAAGATTCCCCCGGGACAGGGAATCAGCCCCAGCATTTT. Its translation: CASSQDSPGTGNQPQHF.

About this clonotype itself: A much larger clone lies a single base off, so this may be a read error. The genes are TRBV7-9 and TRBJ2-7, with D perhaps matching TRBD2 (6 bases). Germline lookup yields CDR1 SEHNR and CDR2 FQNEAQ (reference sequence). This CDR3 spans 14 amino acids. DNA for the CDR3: TGTGCCAGCAGCTTAGGGGTTGGAGGGAACGAGCATTACGTC. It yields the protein CASSLGVGGNEHYV.

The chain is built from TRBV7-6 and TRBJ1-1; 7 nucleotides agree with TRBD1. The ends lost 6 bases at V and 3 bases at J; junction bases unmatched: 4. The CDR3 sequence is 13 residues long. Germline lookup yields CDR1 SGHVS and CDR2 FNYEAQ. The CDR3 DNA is TGTGCCAGCAGTCAACAGGGGTACACTGAAGCTTTCTTT. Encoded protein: CASSQQGYTEAFF.

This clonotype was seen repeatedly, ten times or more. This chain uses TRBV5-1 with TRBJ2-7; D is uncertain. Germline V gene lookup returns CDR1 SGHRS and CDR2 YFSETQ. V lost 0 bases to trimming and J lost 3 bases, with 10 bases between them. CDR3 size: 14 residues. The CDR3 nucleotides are TGCGCCAGCAGCTTGGGAGGCGGACGCTACGAGCAGTACTTC. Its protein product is CASSLGGGRYEQYF.

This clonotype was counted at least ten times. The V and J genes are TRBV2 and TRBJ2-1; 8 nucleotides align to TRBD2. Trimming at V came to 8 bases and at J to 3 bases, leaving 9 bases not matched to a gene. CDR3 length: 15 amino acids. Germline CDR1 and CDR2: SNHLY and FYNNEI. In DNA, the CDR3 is TGTGCCAGCGCGGCCCAGGCGGGGGGCTACAATGAGCAGTTCTTC. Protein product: CASAAQAGGYNEQFF. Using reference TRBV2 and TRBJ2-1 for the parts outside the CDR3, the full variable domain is EPEVTQTPSHQVTQMGQEVILRCVPISNHLYFYWYRQILGQKVEFLVSFYNNEISEKSEIFDDQFSVERPDGSNFTLKIRSTKLEDSAMYFCASAAQAGGYNEQFFGPGTRLTVL.